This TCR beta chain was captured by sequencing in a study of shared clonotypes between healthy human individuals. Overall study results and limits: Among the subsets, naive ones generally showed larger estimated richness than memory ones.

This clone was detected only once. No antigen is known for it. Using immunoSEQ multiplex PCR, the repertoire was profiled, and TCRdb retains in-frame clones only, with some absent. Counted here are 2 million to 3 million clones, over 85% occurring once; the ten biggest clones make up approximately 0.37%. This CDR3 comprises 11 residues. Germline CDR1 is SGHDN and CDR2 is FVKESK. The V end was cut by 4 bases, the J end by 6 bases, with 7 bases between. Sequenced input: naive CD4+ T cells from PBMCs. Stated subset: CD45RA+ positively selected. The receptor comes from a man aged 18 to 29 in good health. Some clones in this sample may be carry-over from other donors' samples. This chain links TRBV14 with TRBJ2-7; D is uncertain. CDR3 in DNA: TGTGCCAGCAGCCTAGGGCGCGAGCAGTACTTC. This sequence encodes CASSLGREQYF.